The clone carrying this T cell receptor (beta chain) was observed a handful of times. The target antigen is unknown. The data were produced by immunoSEQ multiplex PCR, yet TCRdb's version contains in-frame clones alone and is incomplete. Among tens of thousands of clones listed, roughly 87% were seen once. The data belong to a study of T cell responses to AZD1222 COVID-19 vaccine. Notes on the study in general: The study found vaccine-associated CD4 TCRs spanning spike, dominant at 160-218 and 743-854. Reportedly, nearly half the spike-specific TCRs target unmutated variant regions.

The CDR3 spans 11 residues. Germline CDR1 LNHDA, CDR2 SQIVND (reference sequence). Trimming took 6 bases from V and 4 from J, leaving 6 bases between them. Material: peripheral blood, obtained on day 0 of AZD1222 vaccination. This TCR came from an adult in good health. J is TRBJ1-2 and V is TRBV19; no reliable D call. In DNA form, the CDR3 reads TGTGCCAGTAGGGACGGCTATGGCTACACCTTC. It yields the protein CASRDGYGYTF.